This T cell receptor (beta chain) was recovered during a study of shared clonotypes between healthy human individuals. Sequenced by immunoSEQ multiplex PCR; TCRdb stores in-frame clones only, minus some. Altogether about 990,000 clones are present, 78% being singletons, with the ten largest covering roughly 0.61%. The CDR3 is made up of 13 amino acids. The V gene's germline CDR1 is MGHDK and CDR2 SYGVNS. V lost 5 bases and J 3 bases, leaving 11 bases between the germline ends. Of note for this clone: As yet, its antigen is unknown.

General study results and limits: A reduction in generation probabilities was seen for non-shared clonotypes relative to those shared by all four donors. Naive CD4 clonotype sharing across a few donors was 4.5% to 6%.

The sequenced sample was memory CD4+ T cells from PBMCs. The subset here: CD45RA-negative fraction. The V and J genes are TRBV25-1 and TRBJ2-7, with D perhaps assigned TRBD1 or TRBD2 (5 bases each). The receptor was derived from a man aged 18 to 29 in good health. Some clones in this sample may be carry-over from other donors' samples. CDR3 sequence reads: CASSNGAIYEQYF. The CDR3 coding sequence is TGTGCCAGCAGTAACGGGGCTATCTACGAGCAGTACTTC.